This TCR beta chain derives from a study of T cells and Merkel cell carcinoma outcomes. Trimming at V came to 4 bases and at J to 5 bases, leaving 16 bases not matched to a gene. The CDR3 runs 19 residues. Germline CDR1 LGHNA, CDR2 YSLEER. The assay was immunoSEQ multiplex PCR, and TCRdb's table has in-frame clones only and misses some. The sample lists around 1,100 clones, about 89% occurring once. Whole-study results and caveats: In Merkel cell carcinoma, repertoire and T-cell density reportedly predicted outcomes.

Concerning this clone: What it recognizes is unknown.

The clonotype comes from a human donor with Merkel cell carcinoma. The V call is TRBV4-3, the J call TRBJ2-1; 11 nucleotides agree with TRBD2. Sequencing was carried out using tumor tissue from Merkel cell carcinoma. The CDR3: CASSPRDSGRATTDNEQFF. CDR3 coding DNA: TGCGCCAGCAGCCCCCGTGATAGCGGGAGGGCCACCACCGACAATGAGCAGTTCTTC.